Below, 22 T cell receptor beta chains from the same sample are listed, as sequenced in a study of cytomegalovirus exposure and HLA in healthy donors. It was with 60 Vbeta and 13 Jbeta primers that the PCR ran. Sequencing used immunoSEQ multiplex PCR; TCRdb keeps in-frame clones, though not all of them. The data contain some 130,000 clones, 81% of them singletons. Sequenced sample: PBMCs. The receptor set was obtained from a young man in good health and CMV-seronegative.

This chain uses TRBV18 with TRBJ1-5; D gene unclear. V lost 2 bases and J 3 bases, leaving 11 bases between the germline ends. Germline-derived CDR1 and CDR2 are KGHSH and LQKENI. The CDR3 length is 15 residues. This chain's CDR3 is CASSPGGTFNQPQHF. The CDR3 DNA follows: TGTGCCAGCTCACCAGGCGGAACCTTCAATCAGCCCCAGCATTTT.

The chain links TRBV19 to TRBJ2-1; TRBD1 agrees at 8 bases. V dropped 4 bases and J dropped 1; count of bases not matched to a gene: 6. Germline V lookup: CDR1 LNHDA, CDR2 SQIVND (reference sequence). This CDR3 comprises 16 residues. CDR3 sequence reads: CASSSPRGLSYNEQFF. The CDR3 nucleotides read TGTGCCAGTAGTAGTCCCAGGGGGCTTTCCTACAATGAGCAGTTCTTC.

The rearrangement uses TRBV25-1 and TRBJ1-1, with a weak D call TRBD1 (6 bases). Germline assignment: CDR1 MGHDK and CDR2 SYGVNS. The CDR3 runs to 14 residues. Trimming removed 3 bases from V and 3 bases from J, with 11 bases in between. DNA for the CDR3: TGTGCCAGCAGTGACGCGGGGGCTTACACTGAAGCTTTCTTT. Its translation: CASSDAGAYTEAFF.

The chain has TRBV9 and TRBJ2-1; 7 bases are a match to TRBD1. The germline gives CDR1 SGDLS, CDR2 YYNGEE. V was pared by 1 base and J by 8 bases, with 6 bases of the junction left unmatched. The length of the CDR3 is 14 residues. CDR3 sequence (DNA): TGTGCCAGCAGCGTACCGACAGGGACCGATGAGCAGTTCTTC. This gives the protein CASSVPTGTDEQFF.

The CDR3 loop is CASSTTGQRHNEQFF. The CDR3 DNA follows: TGTGCCAGCAGTACGACGGGACAGAGACACAATGAGCAGTTCTTC. The chain combines TRBV28 with TRBJ2-1; the match to TRBD1 covers 7 bases. CDR1 MDHEN and CDR2 SYDVKM come from the germline V gene. The CDR3 has 15 amino acids. V shed 5 bases and J 5 bases; nucleotides not matched to a gene: 9.

This chain joins TRBV11-2 and TRBJ1-3; D possibly corresponds to TRBD1 (6 bases). Trimming stripped 5 bases from V and 2 bases from J, with 25 bases between. This CDR3 has 19 amino acids. Germline-derived CDR1 and CDR2 are SGHAT and FQNNGV. The chain's CDR3 is CASSPPGRQGIKAGNTIYF. As DNA, the CDR3 is TGTGCCAGCAGCCCACCCGGTAGGCAGGGGATCAAGGCTGGAAACACCATATATTTT.

The chain carries TRBV30 and TRBJ1-4; 9 nucleotides align to TRBD1. CDR1 is GTSNPN, CDR2 SVGIG, per germline (reference sequence). After removal of 2 bases from V and 9 bases from J, the junction contained 7 bases not matched to a gene. The CDR3 totals 14 residues. CDR3 bases: TGTGCCTGGAGTACCGGGACAGGGAGGAAAAAACTGTTTTTT. Protein: CAWSTGTGRKKLFF.

The chain carries TRBV10-3 and TRBJ1-5, with D possibly being TRBD1 (6 bases). There are 15 residues in the CDR3. Germline V gene lookup returns CDR1 ENHRY and CDR2 SYGVKD. V was trimmed by 3 bases and J by 7 bases, leaving 16 bases between them. Written as DNA, the CDR3 is TGTGCCATCAGTGACGGGACCCAGGGGAACCAGCCCCAGCATTTT. Amino acid sequence: CAISDGTQGNQPQHF.

This rearrangement joins TRBV4-3 to TRBJ1-6, with D unclear. Trimming stripped 0 bases from V and 9 bases from J, with 6 bases between. There are 13 residues in the CDR3. CDR1 and CDR2 from the germline V gene are LGHNA and YSLEER. CDR3 protein: CASSQEYTSPLHF. In DNA form, the CDR3 reads TGCGCCAGCAGCCAAGAATACACTTCACCCCTCCACTTT.

The V gene is TRBV5-4, the J gene TRBJ2-3; 7 bases match TRBD2. V was pared by 3 bases and J by 1 base, with 5 bases of the junction left unmatched. In germline, CDR1 is SGHNT, CDR2 YYREEE (reference sequence). This CDR3 has 15 amino acids. This CDR3 reads CASSSRGDGTDTQYF. For the CDR3, the DNA is TGTGCCAGCAGCTCCCGGGGGGACGGCACAGATACGCAGTATTTT.

The chain joins TRBV27 to TRBJ2-1; D remains unclear. V shed 2 bases and J shed 7 bases, with 3 bases lying between them. The CDR3 consists of 11 residues. Germline CDR1 reads MNHEY; CDR2 reads SMNVEV (reference sequence). The CDR3 sequence: CASSLRNEQFF. The CDR3 nucleotides read TGTGCCAGCAGTTTACGGAATGAGCAGTTCTTC.

This chain uses TRBV5-6 with TRBJ1-1; 7 nucleotides line up with TRBD1. The CDR3 extends over 13 amino acids. Germline-derived CDR1 and CDR2 are SGHDT and YYEEEE. The CDR3 DNA reads TGTATCAACCCTGGACAGGATGGCACTGAAGCTTTCTTT. Protein sequence: CINPGQDGTEAFF. Supplemented by reference TRBV5-6 and TRBJ1-1, the full variable domain reads DAGVTQSPTHLIKTRGQQVTLRCSPKSGHDTVSWYQQALGQGPQFIFQYYEEEERQRGNFPDRFSGHQFPNYSSELNVNALLLGDSALYLCINPGQDGTEAFFGQGTRLTVV.

The chain combines TRBV6-1 with TRBJ2-3; 12 bases map to TRBD1. The junction had 0 bases not matched to a gene; V was cut back by 3 bases and J by 2 bases. The CDR3 spans 15 residues. The V gene's germline CDR1 is MNHNS and CDR2 SASEGT. In DNA, the CDR3 is TGTGCCAGCAGTGAGGGACAGGGGGCCACAGATACGCAGTATTTT. Translated, it gives CASSEGQGATDTQYF.

This clone was counted between two and nine times. The chain employs TRBV15 and TRBJ1-1; the match to TRBD1 covers 9 bases. CDR3 length: 15 residues. Trimming took 2 bases from V and 1 from J; bases not matched to a gene: 2. Germline CDR1 and CDR2: LNHNV and YYDKDF (reference sequence). Here the CDR3 DNA reads TGTGCCACCAGCAGACCGGGACAGGGGAACACTGAAGCTTTCTTT. It codes for CATSRPGQGNTEAFF.

The chain couples TRBV15 to TRBJ1-5; D unclear. Looked up from germline, CDR1 is LNHNV and CDR2 is YYDKDF (reference sequence). This CDR3 spans 15 amino acids. V lost 0 bases, J lost 3 bases, and 9 bases lay in between. The CDR3 DNA reads as TGTGCCACCAGCAGAGATCGGGGTTACAATCAGCCCCAGCATTTT. This gives the protein CATSRDRGYNQPQHF.

The chain carries TRBV28 and TRBJ2-3; a possible D gene is TRBD2 (7 bases). Trimming cost V 5 bases and J 5 bases, with 17 bases left between them. Germline loops: CDR1 MDHEN, CDR2 SYDVKM. The length of the CDR3 is 15 residues. CDR3 amino acids: CASSRGAGFGDTQYF. The CDR3 nucleotides are TGTGCCAGCAGTCGGGGGGCGGGGTTCGGAGATACGCAGTATTTT. Looking up the rest from reference TRBV28 and TRBJ2-3 gives the full variable domain: DVKVTQSSRYLVKRTGEKVFLECVQDMDHENMFWYRQDPGLGLRLIYFSYDVKMKEKGDIPEGYSVSREKKERFSLILESASTNQTSMYLCASSRGAGFGDTQYFGPGTRLTVL.

V and J are TRBV9 and TRBJ2-5; weak D call: TRBD1 (5 bases). CDR3 length: 13 amino acids. The germline V gene encodes CDR1 SGDLS and CDR2 YYNGEE. V lost 4 bases, J lost 2 bases, and 9 bases lay in between. In DNA form, the CDR3 reads TGTGCCAGCAGCTTACGACAGCAAGAGACCCAGTACTTC. Its protein is CASSLRQQETQYF.

The CDR3 bases are TGCGCCAGCAGCCCGGAGGGAGTGAATCAGCCCCAGCATTTT. Residues: CASSPEGVNQPQHF. The chain carries TRBV5-1 and TRBJ1-5, with unresolved D. This CDR3 is 14 amino acids long. In germline, CDR1 is SGHRS, CDR2 YFSETQ. V lost 4 bases, J lost 4 bases, and 12 bases lay in between. Drawing the rest from reference TRBV5-1 and TRBJ1-5, the complete variable domain is KAGVTQTPRYLIKTRGQQVTLSCSPISGHRSVSWYQQTPGQGLQFLFEYFSETQRNKGNFPGRFSGRQFSNSRSEMNVSTLELGDSALYLCASSPEGVNQPQHFGDGTRLSIL.

This clone was recorded only once. The V call is TRBV11-3, the J call TRBJ2-2, with TRBD2 identical over 10 bases. Germline V gene lookup returns CDR1 SGHNT and CDR2 YENEEA. This CDR3 spans 16 amino acids. V trimming: 1 base; J trimming: 5 bases; junction bases outside the gene matches: 4. Written as DNA, the CDR3 is TGTGCCAGCAGCTTAGCTGGTAGCGGGGGGACCGGGGAGCTGTTTTTT. Protein: CASSLAGSGGTGELFF.

The rearrangement joins TRBV28 to TRBJ1-2; 8 nucleotides line up with TRBD1. The germline V gene has CDR1 MDHEN and CDR2 SYDVKM. CDR3 length equals 12 residues. With 8 bases clipped from V and 4 bases from J, the junction kept 3 bases outside the gene matches. CDR3 in amino acids: CASYGQGYGYTF. For the CDR3, the DNA is TGTGCCAGCTACGGACAGGGCTATGGCTACACCTTC.

This rearrangement joins TRBV5-8 to TRBJ1-1; D is unclear. Germline loops: CDR1 SGHTS, CDR2 YDEGEE. This CDR3 region has 12 residues. The V end lost 4 bases, the J end lost 2 bases, and 6 bases lay between the germline ends. CDR3 nucleotide sequence: TGTGCCAGCAGCCCGGGTAACACTGAAGCTTTCTTT. Encoded protein: CASSPGNTEAFF.

The V gene is TRBV7-2, the J gene TRBJ1-2; D call uncertain. Trimming cost V 1 base and J 11 bases, with 17 bases left between them. The CDR3 is 14 amino acids. Germline loops: CDR1 SGHTA, CDR2 FQGNSA. The CDR3 here is CASSLEIERPNYTF. CDR3 in DNA: TGTGCCAGCAGCTTAGAGATCGAGCGACCCAATTACACCTTC.